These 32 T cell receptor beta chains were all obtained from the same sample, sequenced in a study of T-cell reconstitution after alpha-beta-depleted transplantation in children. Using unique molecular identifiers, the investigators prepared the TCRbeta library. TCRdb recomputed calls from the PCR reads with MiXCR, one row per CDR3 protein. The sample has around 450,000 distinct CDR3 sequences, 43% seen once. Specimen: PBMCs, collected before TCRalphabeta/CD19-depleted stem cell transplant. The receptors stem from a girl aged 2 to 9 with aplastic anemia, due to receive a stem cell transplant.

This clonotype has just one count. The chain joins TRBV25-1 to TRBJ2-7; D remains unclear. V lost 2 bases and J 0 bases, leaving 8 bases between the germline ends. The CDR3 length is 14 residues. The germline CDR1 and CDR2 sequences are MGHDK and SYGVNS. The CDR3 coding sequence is TGTGCCAGCAGTGAACGGGTTTTCTCCTACGAGCAGTACTTC. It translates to CASSERVFSYEQYF.

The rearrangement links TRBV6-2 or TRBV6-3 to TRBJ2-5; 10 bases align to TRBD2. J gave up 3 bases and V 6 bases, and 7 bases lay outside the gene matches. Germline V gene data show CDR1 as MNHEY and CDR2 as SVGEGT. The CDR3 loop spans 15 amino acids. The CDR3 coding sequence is TGTGCCAGCAGAAGCCTAGCGGGAGCAAAAGAGACCCAGTACTTC. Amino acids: CASRSLAGAKETQYF.

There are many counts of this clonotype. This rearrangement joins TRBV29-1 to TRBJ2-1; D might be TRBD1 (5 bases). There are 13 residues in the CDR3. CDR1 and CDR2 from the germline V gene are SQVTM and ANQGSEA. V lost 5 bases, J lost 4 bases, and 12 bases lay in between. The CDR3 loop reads CSVLTDSYNEQFF. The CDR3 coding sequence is TGCAGCGTTTTAACAGACAGTTACAATGAGCAGTTCTTC.

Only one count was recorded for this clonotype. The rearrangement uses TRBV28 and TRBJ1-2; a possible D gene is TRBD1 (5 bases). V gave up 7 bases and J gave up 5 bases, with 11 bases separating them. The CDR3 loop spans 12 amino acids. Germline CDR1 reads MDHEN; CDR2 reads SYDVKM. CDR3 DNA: TGTGCCAGCATGGTAAAGGGGTATGGCTACACCTTC. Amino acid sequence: CASMVKGYGYTF.

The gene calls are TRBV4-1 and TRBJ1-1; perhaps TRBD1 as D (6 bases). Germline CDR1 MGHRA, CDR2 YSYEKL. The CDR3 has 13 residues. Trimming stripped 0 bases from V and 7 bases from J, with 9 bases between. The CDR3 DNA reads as TGCGCCAGCAGCCAAGATAGGGGGGGTGAAGCTTTCTTT. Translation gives CASSQDRGGEAFF.

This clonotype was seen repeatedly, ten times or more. DNA for the CDR3: TGCAGTGCGGGAAGGGGCCGACTCTCGATGGAGACCCAGTACTTC. This sequence encodes CSAGRGRLSMETQYF. The rearrangement uses TRBV20-1 and TRBJ2-5; the D gene is possibly TRBD1 (5 bases). Germline values: CDR1 DFQATT, CDR2 SNEGSKA (reference sequence). Deletions cut 6 bases from V and 5 bases from J, with 22 bases between. The CDR3 is made up of 15 amino acids.

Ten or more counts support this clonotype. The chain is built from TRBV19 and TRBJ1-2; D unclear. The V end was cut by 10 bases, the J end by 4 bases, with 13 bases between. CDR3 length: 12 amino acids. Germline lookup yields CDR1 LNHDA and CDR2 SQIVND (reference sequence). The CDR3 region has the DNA TGTGCCACCCTAGAACAGATCTATGGCTACACCTTC. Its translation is CATLEQIYGYTF.

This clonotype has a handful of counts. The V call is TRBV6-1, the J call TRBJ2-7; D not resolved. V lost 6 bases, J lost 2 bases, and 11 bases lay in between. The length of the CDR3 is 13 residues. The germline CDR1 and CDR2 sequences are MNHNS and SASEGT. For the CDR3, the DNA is TGTGCCAGCAGGATACTTGGAGCCTACGAGCAGTACTTC. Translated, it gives CASRILGAYEQYF.

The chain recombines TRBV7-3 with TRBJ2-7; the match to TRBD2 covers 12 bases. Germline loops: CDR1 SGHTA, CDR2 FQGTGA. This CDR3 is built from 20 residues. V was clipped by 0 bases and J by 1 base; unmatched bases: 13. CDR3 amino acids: CASSLTGALAGGYGSYEQYF. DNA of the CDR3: TGTGCCAGCAGCTTAACCGGAGCACTAGCGGGAGGTTATGGGTCCTACGAGCAGTACTTC.

In DNA form, the CDR3 reads TGTGCCAGCAGTTCTCACGAGCAGTACTTC. Its translation is CASSSHEQYF. The rearrangement links TRBV27 to TRBJ2-7, with unresolved D. Trimming cost V 4 bases and J 5 bases, with 3 bases left between them. CDR1 MNHEY and CDR2 SMNVEV come from the germline V gene (reference sequence). This CDR3 is built from 10 residues.

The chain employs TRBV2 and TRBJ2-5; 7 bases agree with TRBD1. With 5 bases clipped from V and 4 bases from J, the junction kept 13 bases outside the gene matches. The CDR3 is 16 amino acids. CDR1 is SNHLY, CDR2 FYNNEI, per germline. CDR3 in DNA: TGTGCCAGCAGTCAAAAAATACGGGACAGAGCAGAGACCCAGTACTTC. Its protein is CASSQKIRDRAETQYF. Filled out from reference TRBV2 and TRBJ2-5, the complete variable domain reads EPEVTQTPSHQVTQMGQEVILRCVPISNHLYFYWYRQILGQKVEFLVSFYNNEISEKSEIFDDQFSVERPDGSNFTLKIRSTKLEDSAMYFCASSQKIRDRAETQYFGPGTRLLVL.

As DNA, the CDR3 is TGTGCCAGCAGCCCGACAGGGACGCCGGTGGAGGAACAAGAGACCCAGTACTTC. It codes for CASSPTGTPVEEQETQYF. The V gene is TRBV6-1, the J gene TRBJ2-5; 7 bases fit TRBD1. V lost 6 bases, J lost 2 bases, and 18 bases stayed unmatched. The CDR3 extends over 18 amino acids. Germline V lookup: CDR1 MNHNS, CDR2 SASEGT.

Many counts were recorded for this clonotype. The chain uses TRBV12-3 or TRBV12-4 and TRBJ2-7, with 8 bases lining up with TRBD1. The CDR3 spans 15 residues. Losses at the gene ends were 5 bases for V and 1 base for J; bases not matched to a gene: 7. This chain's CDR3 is CASSTRTGGSYEQYF. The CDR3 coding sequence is TGTGCCAGCAGTACCAGAACAGGGGGTTCCTACGAGCAGTACTTC.

The CDR3 here is CASSLALLRGSYNEQFF. The CDR3 DNA is TGTGCCAGCAGCTTGGCTTTATTGCGGGGATCCTACAATGAGCAGTTCTTC. V usage is TRBV5-5 and J usage is TRBJ2-1; D is perhaps TRBD2 (6 bases). Trimming cost V 0 bases and J 1 base, with 14 bases left between them. This CDR3 has 17 amino acids. The V gene's germline CDR1 is SGHKS and CDR2 YYEKEE (reference sequence).

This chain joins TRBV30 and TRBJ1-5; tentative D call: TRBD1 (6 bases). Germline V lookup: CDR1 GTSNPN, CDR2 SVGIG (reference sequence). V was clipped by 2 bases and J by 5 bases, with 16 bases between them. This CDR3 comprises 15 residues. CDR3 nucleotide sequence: TGTGCCTGGAGTCCGGACAGCGGACTTTATCAGCCCCAGCATTTT. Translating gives CAWSPDSGLYQPQHF. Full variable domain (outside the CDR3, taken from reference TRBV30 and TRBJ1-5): SQTIHQWPATLVQPVGSPLSLECTVEGTSNPNLYWYRQAAGRGLQLLFYSVGIGQISSEVPQNLSASRPQDRQFILSSKKLLLSDSGFYLCAWSPDSGLYQPQHFGDGTRLSIL.

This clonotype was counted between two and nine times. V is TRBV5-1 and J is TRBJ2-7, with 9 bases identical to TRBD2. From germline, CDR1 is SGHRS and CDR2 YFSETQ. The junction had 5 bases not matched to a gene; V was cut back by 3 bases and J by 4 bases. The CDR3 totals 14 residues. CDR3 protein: CASSSGTSQYEQYF. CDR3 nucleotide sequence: TGCGCCAGCAGCTCCGGGACTAGCCAGTACGAGCAGTACTTC. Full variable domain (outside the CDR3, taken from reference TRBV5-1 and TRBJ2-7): KAGVTQTPRYLIKTRGQQVTLSCSPISGHRSVSWYQQTPGQGLQFLFEYFSETQRNKGNFPGRFSGRQFSNSRSEMNVSTLELGDSALYLCASSSGTSQYEQYFGPGTRLTVT.

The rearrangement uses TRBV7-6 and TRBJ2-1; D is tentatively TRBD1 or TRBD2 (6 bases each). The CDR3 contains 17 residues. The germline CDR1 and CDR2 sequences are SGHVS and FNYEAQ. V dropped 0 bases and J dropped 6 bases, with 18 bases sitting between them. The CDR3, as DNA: TGTGCCAGCAGCTTAGCGGGGGGCGGAAAAAGCTCCAATGAGCAGTTCTTC. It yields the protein CASSLAGGGKSSNEQFF.

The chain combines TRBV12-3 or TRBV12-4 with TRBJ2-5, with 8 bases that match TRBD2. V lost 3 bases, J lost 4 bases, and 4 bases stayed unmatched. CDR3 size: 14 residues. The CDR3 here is CASSFGTSRETQYF. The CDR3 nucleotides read TGTGCCAGCAGTTTTGGGACTAGTCGAGAGACCCAGTACTTC.

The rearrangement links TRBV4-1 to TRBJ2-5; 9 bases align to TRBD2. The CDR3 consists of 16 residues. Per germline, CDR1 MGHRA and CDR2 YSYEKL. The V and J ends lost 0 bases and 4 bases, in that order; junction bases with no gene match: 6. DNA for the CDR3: TGCGCCAGCAGCCAAGATAGTGGGACTAGCCCAGAGACCCAGTACTTC. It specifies CASSQDSGTSPETQYF.

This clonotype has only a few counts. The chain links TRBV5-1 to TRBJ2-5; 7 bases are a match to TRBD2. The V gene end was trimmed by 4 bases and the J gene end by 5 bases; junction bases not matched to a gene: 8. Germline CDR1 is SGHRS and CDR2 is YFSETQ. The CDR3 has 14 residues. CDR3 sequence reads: CASSAGTTRETQYF. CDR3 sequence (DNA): TGCGCCAGCAGCGCCGGGACTACTAGGGAGACCCAGTACTTC. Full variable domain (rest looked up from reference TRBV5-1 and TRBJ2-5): KAGVTQTPRYLIKTRGQQVTLSCSPISGHRSVSWYQQTPGQGLQFLFEYFSETQRNKGNFPGRFSGRQFSNSRSEMNVSTLELGDSALYLCASSAGTTRETQYFGPGTRLLVL.

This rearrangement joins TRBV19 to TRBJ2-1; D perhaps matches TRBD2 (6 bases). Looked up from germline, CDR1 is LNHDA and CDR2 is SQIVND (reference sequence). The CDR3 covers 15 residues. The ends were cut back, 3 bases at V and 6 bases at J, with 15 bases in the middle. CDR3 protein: CASSILAPGGNEQFF. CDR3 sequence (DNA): TGTGCCAGTAGTATCCTAGCGCCCGGGGGCAATGAGCAGTTCTTC. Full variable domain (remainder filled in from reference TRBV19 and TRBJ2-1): DGGITQSPKYLFRKEGQNVTLSCEQNLNHDAMYWYRQDPGQGLRLIYYSQIVNDFQKGDIAEGYSVSREKKESFPLTVTSAQKNPTAFYLCASSILAPGGNEQFFGPGTRLTVL.

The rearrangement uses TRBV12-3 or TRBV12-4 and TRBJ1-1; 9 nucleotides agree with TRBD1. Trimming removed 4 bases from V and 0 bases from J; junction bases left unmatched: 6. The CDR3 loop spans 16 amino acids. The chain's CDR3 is CASSSGTGQVNTEAFF. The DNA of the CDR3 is TGTGCCAGCAGTTCCGGGACAGGGCAGGTGAACACTGAAGCTTTCTTT.

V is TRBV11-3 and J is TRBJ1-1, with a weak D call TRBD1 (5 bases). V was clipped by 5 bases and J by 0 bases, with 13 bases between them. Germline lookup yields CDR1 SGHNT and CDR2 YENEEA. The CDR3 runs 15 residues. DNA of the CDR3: TGTGCCAGCAGCCCTCCCCCGGGGGTGAACACTGAAGCTTTCTTT. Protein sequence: CASSPPPGVNTEAFF.

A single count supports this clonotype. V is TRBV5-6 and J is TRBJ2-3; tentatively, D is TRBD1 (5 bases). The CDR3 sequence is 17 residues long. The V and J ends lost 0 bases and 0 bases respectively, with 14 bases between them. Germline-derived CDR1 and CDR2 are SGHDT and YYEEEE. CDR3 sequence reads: CASSLVGAALSTDTQYF. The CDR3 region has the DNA TGTGCCAGCAGCTTGGTTGGGGCGGCTCTTAGCACAGATACGCAGTATTTT.

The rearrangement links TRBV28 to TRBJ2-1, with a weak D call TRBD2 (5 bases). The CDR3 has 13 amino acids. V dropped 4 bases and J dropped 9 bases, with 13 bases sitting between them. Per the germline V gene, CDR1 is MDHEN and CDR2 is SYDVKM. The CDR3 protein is CASSSPGSSEQFF. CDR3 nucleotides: TGTGCCAGCAGTTCCCCGGGAAGCTCTGAGCAGTTCTTC.

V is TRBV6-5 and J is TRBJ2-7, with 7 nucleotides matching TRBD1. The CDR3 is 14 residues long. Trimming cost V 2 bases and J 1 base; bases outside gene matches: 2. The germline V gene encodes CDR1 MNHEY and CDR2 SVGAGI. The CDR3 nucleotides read TGTGCCAGCAGTTACCGGGGACAGTCCTACGAGCAGTACTTC. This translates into CASSYRGQSYEQYF.

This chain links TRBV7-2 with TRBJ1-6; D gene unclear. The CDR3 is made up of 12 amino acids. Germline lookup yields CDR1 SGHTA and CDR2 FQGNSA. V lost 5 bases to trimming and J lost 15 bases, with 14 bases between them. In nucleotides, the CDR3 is TGTGCCAGCAGCCCTAACAATTCTCGCCTCCACTTT. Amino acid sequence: CASSPNNSRLHF.

DNA of the CDR3: TGTGCCAGCAGCCCTGGACAGAATAATGAAAAACTGTTTTTT. It specifies CASSPGQNNEKLFF. The chain combines TRBV7-6 with TRBJ1-4, with TRBD1 as a possible D gene (6 bases). Trimming left V 5 bases short and J 4 bases short, with 11 bases between. Germline CDR1 and CDR2: SGHVS and FNYEAQ. The CDR3 contains 14 residues.

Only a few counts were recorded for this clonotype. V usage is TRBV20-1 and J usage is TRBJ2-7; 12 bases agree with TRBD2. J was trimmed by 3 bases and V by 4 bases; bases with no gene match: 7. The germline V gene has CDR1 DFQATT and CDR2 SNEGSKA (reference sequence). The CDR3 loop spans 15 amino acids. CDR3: CSAKGGLAGNYEQYF. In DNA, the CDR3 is TGCAGTGCTAAAGGAGGACTAGCGGGGAACTACGAGCAGTACTTC.

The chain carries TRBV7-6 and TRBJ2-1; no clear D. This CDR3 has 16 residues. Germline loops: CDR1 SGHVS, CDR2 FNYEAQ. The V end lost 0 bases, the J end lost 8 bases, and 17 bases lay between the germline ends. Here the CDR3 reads CASSLAPGLSSDEQFF. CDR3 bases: TGTGCCAGCAGCTTAGCGCCTGGCTTATCGAGTGATGAGCAGTTCTTC.

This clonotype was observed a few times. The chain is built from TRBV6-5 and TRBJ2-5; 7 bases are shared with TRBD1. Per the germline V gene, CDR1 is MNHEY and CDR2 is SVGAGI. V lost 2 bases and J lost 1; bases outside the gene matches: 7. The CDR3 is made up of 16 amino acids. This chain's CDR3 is CASSYRKTGAQETQYF. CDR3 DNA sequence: TGTGCCAGCAGTTACCGAAAAACAGGGGCCCAAGAGACCCAGTACTTC.

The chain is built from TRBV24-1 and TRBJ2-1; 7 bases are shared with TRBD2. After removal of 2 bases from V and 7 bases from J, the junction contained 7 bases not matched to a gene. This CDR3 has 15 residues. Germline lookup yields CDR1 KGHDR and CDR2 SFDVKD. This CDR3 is CATSDSWEGQNEQFF. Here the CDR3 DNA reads TGTGCCACCAGTGATTCGTGGGAGGGCCAGAATGAGCAGTTCTTC.